The clone carrying this T cell receptor beta chain was counted a few times. MiXCR, run by TCRdb on the RT-PCR reads, gives a single entry per CDR3 protein. The sample holds fewer than 75,000 distinct CDR3 sequences, about a quarter seen once. The V and J ends lost 1 base and 1 base, in that order; junction bases with no gene match: 9. This CDR3 is 20 amino acids long. This entry is derived from a study of patients and donors after allogeneic stem cell transplantation. The V call is TRBV12-3 or TRBV12-4, the J call TRBJ2-4; 14 nucleotides match TRBD2. Sequenced input: blood, either unsorted or a sorted T cell fraction (not recorded which). This receptor was obtained from a human donor who was either an allogeneic HSCT recipient or a stem cell or donor lymphocyte infusion donor (not recorded which). It is not recorded whose cells these are; they may come from a transplant donor. CDR3 DNA: TGTGCCAGCAGTTTAGGGGGACTAGCGGGAGAGTGGACTGCCAAAAACATTCAGTACTTC. It codes for CASSLGGLAGEWTAKNIQYF.